This T cell receptor beta chain was captured in a study of T cell responses to AZD1222 COVID-19 vaccine (dated by TCRdb to the early 2020s). For the wider study: AZD1222 recipients with second doses at about 4 weeks or about 12 weeks were pooled, because spike-specific TCR depth and breadth did not differ between schedules. A total of more than 230 trial participants underwent TCR sequencing, of whom 200 to 220 had received two doses of AZD1222 and some 25 had received two doses of the MenACWY control vaccine. Trial participants were enrolled into age subgroups of 18-55, 56-69 and 70-plus years, which contained approximately 150, 30 and 60 TCR-sequenced participants, respectively.

The CDR3 regions of human TCRbeta chains were subjected to immunosequencing. From the authors' description of their analysis: TCRs in the repertoires were matched against a reference library of SARS-CoV-2-specific TCRs that had been generated with the MIRA antigen-specificity platform. Breadth meant the fraction of unique TCRs that were SARS-CoV-2-associated, whereas depth meant the fraction of total T cells that were SARS-CoV-2-associated. Using the MIRA data, each spike-specific TCR was assigned both to the spike region to which the TCR was reactive and to a CD4 or CD8 class. Log10-transformed breadth and depth values were compared by one-way ANOVA with Sidak's multiple comparisons tests. The table comes from immuneACCESS by way of TCRdb, which keeps in-frame sequences with V and J called. Part of the clones is missing from these tables; in studies checked, under half for an unresolved V gene and the rest for unknown reasons. V and J calls plus clone size are reproduced from that table; the DNA served to infer D and trimming. Here the sample has under 85,000 clones; around 90% occur a single time. Clones ranked in the top ten supply roughly a quarter of the sample.

Note on this clone: Its antigen is still unknown. Base qualities are not provided; no much larger clone lies one nucleotide away.

For CDR1 and CDR2, the germline V gene lists SQVTM and ANQGSEA. A distance of 11 bases separates the germline ends of V and J, which lose 5 bases and 4 bases respectively. The CDR3 holds 12 amino acids from the cysteine to the phenylalanine. Here the CDR3 DNA is all that survives: 36 bases in frame from base 1. This specimen's time point label, interpreted: baseline before first vaccination. The vaccinee samples were drawn from two UK trials, COV001 and COV002, one of which was a single-blind randomized controlled phase 2/3 trial testing AZD1222 (ChAdOx1 nCoV-19) in healthy adults. For TCRbeta chain sequencing, PBMC samples were collected from trial participants at day 0 and at day 28 after the second dose. What the authors observed across the whole study: Participants were mostly white British and included more females than males, and it was suggested by the authors that clonal diversity may have been underestimated. The 56-69-year group was small, and its depth increase did not reach significance, likely because of low power. Spike-specific TCR breadth and depth rose significantly after two AZD1222 doses compared with day 0 and with MenACWY recipients. Only five to seven AZD1222 recipients were SARS-CoV-2 seropositive at baseline, limiting conclusions about previously exposed vaccinees. Nearly half of unique spike-specific TCRs reportedly recognized epitopes outside regions mutated in the B.1.351 and B.1.1.7 variants. Vaccine-associated CD4 TCRs spanned the whole spike protein, with dominant responses in regions 160-218 and 743-854. Because no day 14 peak-response samples were available, the repertoires could be characterized only after the peak T cell response.

The specimen comprised peripheral blood, sampled on day 0 of AZD1222 vaccination. The rearranged chain carries TRBV29-1 and TRBJ1-1; a tentative D match to TRBD1 spans 6 bases. This sequence was found in an adult in good health. DNA sequence: TGCAGCGTTAACAGGGTAAGCACTGAAGCTTTCTTT. Protein translation: CSVNRVSTEAFF.